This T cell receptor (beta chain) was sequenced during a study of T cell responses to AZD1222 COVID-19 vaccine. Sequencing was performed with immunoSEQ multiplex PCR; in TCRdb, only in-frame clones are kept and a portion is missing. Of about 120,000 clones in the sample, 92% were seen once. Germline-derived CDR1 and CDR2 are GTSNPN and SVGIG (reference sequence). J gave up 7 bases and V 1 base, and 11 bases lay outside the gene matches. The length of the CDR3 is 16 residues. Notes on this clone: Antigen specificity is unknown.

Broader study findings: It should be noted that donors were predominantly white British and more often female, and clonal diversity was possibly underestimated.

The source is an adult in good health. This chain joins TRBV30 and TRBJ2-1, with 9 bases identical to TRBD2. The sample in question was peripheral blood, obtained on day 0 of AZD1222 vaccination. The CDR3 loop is CAWSAPSAGGRNEQFF. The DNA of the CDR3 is TGTGCCTGGAGTGCCCCATCAGCGGGAGGCCGGAATGAGCAGTTCTTC.